The following is a T cell receptor beta chain sequence with its context. The sample is drawn from a study of identical twins. Template switching supplied a universal primer site; unique molecular identifiers were carried on the cDNA. MiXCR, run by TCRdb on the 5' RACE reads, gives a single entry per CDR3 protein. The data show hundreds of thousands of distinct CDR3 sequences, with approximately 9% seen just once and 0.8% to 1% held by the top ten. The CDR3 contains 14 residues. The germline CDR1 and CDR2 sequences are DFQATT and SNEGSKA (reference sequence). The germline V and J ends were trimmed by 3 bases and 4 bases, with 15 bases remaining between them. The data were also submitted as part of a second study, on yellow fever vaccine responses in identical twins.

This clonotype was sampled from a woman aged 18-29 years in good health. The sequenced sample consisted of PBMCs. The rearrangement joins TRBV20-1 to TRBJ1-1, with D maybe TRBD1 (5 bases). This CDR3 is CSARGRVVFTEAFF. Here the CDR3 DNA reads TGCAGTGCTAGGGGCAGGGTGGTATTCACTGAAGCTTTCTTT.